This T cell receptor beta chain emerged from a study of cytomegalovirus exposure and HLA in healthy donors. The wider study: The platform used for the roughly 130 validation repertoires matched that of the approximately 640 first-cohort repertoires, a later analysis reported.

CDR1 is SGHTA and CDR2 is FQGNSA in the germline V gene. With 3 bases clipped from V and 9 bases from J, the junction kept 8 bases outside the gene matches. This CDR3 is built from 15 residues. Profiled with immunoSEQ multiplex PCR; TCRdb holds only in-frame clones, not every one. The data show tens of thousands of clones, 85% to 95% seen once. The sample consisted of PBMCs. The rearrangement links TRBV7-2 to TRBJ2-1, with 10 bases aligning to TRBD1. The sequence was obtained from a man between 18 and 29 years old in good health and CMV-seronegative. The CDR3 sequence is CASSFSWDRGFEQFF. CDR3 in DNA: TGTGCCAGCAGCTTTTCCTGGGACAGGGGATTTGAGCAGTTCTTC.